The entry below describes one T cell receptor (beta chain). The data are from a study of blood T cell repertoires in COVID-19. The wider study: Collection of acute and convalescent COVID-19 samples took place in the United States, Italy and Spain. The analysed material was cDNA or gDNA that came from T cells, B-cell-depleted T cells, or PBMCs.

Per the study methods: For nucleated cells, counts were estimated from reference gene primer amplification. Sequencing was performed with immunoSEQ multiplex PCR; in TCRdb, only in-frame clones are kept and a portion is missing. Clone size and V and J calls were adopted from that table, with D and trimming inferred from the DNA. This sample carries some 270,000 clones, about four fifths of them seen once, and the ten largest clones take more than 1.5%. The CDR3 covers 13 residues. Germline CDR1 reads SEHNR; CDR2 reads FQNEAQ (reference sequence). Trimming shortened V by 3 bases and J by 0 bases, and 5 bases separated the two germline ends.

The J gene is TRBJ1-1, the V gene TRBV7-9; D not certain. Source material: peripheral blood. This clonotype was sampled from a woman in her 40s who had recovered from COVID-19. For the CDR3, the DNA is TGTGCCAGCAGCTTCTCGGTGAACACTGAAGCTTTCTTT. This sequence encodes CASSFSVNTEAFF.